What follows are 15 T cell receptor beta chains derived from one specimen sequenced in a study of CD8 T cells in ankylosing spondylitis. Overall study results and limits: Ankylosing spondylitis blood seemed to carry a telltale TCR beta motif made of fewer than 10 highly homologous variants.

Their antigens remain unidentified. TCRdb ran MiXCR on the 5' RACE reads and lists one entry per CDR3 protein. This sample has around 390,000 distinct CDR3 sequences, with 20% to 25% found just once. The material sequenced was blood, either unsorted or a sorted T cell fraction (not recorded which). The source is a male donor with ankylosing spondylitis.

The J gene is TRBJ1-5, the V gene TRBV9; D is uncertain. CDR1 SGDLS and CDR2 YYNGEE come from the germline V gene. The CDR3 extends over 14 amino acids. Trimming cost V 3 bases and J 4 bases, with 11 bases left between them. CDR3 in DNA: TGTGCCAGCAGCGCCCGTGGGGAAAATCAGCCCCAGCATTTT. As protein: CASSARGENQPQHF.

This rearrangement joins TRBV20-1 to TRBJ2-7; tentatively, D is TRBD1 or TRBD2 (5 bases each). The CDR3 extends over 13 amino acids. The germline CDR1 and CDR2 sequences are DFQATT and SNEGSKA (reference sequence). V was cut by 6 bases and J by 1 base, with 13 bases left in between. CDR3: CSAVRDGSYEQYF. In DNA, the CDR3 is TGCAGTGCGGTTCGGGACGGATCCTACGAGCAGTACTTC.

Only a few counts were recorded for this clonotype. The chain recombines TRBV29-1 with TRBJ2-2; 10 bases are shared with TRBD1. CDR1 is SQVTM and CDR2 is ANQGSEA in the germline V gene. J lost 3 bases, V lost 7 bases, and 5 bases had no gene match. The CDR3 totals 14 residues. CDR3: CSAQDRGHTGELFF. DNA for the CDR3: TGCAGCGCGCAAGACAGGGGGCACACCGGGGAGCTGTTTTTT.

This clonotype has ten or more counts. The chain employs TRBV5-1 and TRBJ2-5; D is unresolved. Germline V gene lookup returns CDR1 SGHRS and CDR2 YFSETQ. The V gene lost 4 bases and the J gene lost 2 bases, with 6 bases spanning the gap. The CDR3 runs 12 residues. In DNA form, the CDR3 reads TGCGCCAGCAGCGAACCACAAGAGACCCAGTACTTC. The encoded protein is CASSEPQETQYF. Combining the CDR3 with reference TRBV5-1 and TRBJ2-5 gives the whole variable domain KAGVTQTPRYLIKTRGQQVTLSCSPISGHRSVSWYQQTPGQGLQFLFEYFSETQRNKGNFPGRFSGRQFSNSRSEMNVSTLELGDSALYLCASSEPQETQYFGPGTRLLVL.

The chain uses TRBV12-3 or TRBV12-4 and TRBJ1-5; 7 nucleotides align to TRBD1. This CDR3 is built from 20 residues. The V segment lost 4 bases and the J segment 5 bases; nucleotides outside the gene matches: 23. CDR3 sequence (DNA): TGTGCCAGCAGTTCACAAGGGGGCAGCTTAGCCATACCCGGATATCAGCCCCAGCATTTT. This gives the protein CASSSQGGSLAIPGYQPQHF.

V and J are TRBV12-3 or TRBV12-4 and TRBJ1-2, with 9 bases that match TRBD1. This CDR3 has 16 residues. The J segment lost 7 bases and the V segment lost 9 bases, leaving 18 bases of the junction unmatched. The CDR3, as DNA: TGTGCCAGTAAAACCGGGACAGGGTCCTTTACCGGTGGCTACACCTTC. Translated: CASKTGTGSFTGGYTF.

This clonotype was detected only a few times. CDR3 in amino acids: CASSQGQSRAEQYF. CDR3 sequence (DNA): TGTGCCAGCAGCCAGGGACAGTCCCGAGCCGAGCAGTACTTC. The J gene is TRBJ2-7, the V gene TRBV27; 7 bases align to TRBD1. This CDR3 comprises 14 residues. CDR1 and CDR2 from the germline V gene are MNHEY and SMNVEV (reference sequence). The ends lost 6 bases at V and 6 bases at J; junction bases unmatched: 11.

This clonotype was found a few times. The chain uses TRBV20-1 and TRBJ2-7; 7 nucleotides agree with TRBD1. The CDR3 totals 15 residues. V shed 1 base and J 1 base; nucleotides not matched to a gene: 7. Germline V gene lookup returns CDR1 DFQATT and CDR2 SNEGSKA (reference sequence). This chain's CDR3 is CSARARTGWSYEQYF. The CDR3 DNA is TGCAGTGCTAGAGCTAGGACAGGCTGGTCCTACGAGCAGTACTTC.

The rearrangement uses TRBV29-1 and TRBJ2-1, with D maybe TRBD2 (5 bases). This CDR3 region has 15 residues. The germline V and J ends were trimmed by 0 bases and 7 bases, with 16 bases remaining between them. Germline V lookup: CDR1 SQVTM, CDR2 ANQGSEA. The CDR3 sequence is CSVEDRKDPGNEQFF. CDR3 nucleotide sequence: TGCAGCGTTGAAGACAGGAAGGACCCGGGGAATGAGCAGTTCTTC.

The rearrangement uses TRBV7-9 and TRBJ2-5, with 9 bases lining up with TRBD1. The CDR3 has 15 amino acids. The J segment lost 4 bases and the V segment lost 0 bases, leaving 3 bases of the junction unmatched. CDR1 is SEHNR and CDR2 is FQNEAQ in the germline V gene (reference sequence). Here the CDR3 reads CASSLATGGSETQYF. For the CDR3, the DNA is TGTGCCAGCAGCTTAGCGACAGGGGGGTCAGAGACCCAGTACTTC.

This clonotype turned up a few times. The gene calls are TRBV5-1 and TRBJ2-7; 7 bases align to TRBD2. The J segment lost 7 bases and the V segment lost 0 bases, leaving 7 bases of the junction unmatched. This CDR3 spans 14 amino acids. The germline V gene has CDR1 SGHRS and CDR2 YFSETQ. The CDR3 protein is CASSLDLAVFEQYF. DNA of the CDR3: TGCGCCAGCAGCTTGGACCTAGCGGTGTTTGAGCAGTACTTC.

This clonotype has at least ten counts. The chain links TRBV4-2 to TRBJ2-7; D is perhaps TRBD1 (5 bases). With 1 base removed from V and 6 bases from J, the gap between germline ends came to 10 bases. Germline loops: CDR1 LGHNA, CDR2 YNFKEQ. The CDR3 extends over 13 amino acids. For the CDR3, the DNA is TGTGCCAGCAGCCAAGTATCTCAGGGCGAGCAGTACTTC. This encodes CASSQVSQGEQYF.

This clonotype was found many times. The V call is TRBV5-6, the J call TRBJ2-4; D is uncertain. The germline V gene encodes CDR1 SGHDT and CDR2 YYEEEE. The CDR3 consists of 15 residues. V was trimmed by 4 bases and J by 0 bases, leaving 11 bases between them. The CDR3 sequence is CASSATVKAKNIQYF. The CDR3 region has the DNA TGTGCCAGCAGCGCGACGGTGAAAGCCAAAAACATTCAGTACTTC.

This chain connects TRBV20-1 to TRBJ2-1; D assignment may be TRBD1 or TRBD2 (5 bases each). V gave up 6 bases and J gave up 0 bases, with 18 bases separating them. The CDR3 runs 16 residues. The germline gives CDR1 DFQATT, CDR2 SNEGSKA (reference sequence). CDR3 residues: CSALGTLTSSYNEQFF. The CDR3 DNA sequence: TGCAGTGCCCTGGGGACGCTTACGAGCTCCTACAATGAGCAGTTCTTC.

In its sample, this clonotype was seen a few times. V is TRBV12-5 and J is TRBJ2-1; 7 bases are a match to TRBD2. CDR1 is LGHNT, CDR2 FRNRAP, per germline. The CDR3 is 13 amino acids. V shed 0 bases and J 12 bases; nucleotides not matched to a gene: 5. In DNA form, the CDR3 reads TGTGCTAGTGGTTTGGTCGGGGGGAGTGGGCAGTTCTTC. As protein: CASGLVGGSGQFF.